Listed below are T cell receptor beta chains from one sample, sequenced in a study of blood T cell repertoires in COVID-19. Repertoires were generated with immunoSEQ multiplex PCR, while TCRdb's copy carries only in-frame clones and drops some. The table has about 240,000 clones, about four fifths seen once; the top ten hold roughly 9.6%. Sequenced sample: peripheral blood. The source is a woman aged 80 or older with acute or convalescent COVID-19. Each CDR3 is given with its conserved first and last residue. A D gene is named only where the DNA matches it firmly. Some rows mark clone size as missing; the rest say once, few, many or name a class of expanded clone.

TRBJ2-2	NA	TRBV6-1	once	CASLNRAGTGELFF	TGTGCCAGCCTTAACAGGGCGGGCACCGGGGAGCTGTTTTTT
TRBJ1-2	NA	TRBV28	NA	CASREQGNANGYTF	TGTGCCAGCAGGGAACAGGGAAACGCGAATGGCTACACCTTC
TRBJ1-6	NA	TRBV23-1	few	CASPGWGGTPLHF	TGCGCCAGCCCCGGCTGGGGCGGAACACCCCTCCACTTT
TRBJ1-5	TRBD1	TRBV6-2/TRBV6-3	few	CASSTGQGYQPQHF	TGTGCCAGCAGTACGGGACAGGGTTACCAGCCCCAGCATTTT
TRBJ1-1	NA	TRBV2	NA	CASTVRGSNTEAFF	TGTGCCAGCACGGTTAGGGGCTCGAACACTGAAGCTTTCTTT
TRBJ1-2	NA	TRBV3-1/TRBV3-2	NA	CASSQDIGPGFKNGYTF	TGTGCCAGCAGCCAAGATATAGGTCCAGGGTTCAAGAATGGCTACACCTTC
TRBJ1-2	TRBD1	TRBV19	NA	CASSIKGRGLSNYGYTF	TGTGCCAGTAGTATAAAGGGCAGGGGGCTAAGTAACTATGGCTACACCTTC
TRBJ1-1	NA	TRBV12-3/TRBV12-4	once	CASSLQENTEAFF	TGTGCCAGCAGTTTACAGGAGAACACTGAAGCTTTCTTT
TRBJ1-4	NA	TRBV2	NA	CASSEVRGSDEKLFF	TGTGCCAGCAGTGAGGTCCGGGGAAGCGATGAAAAACTGTTTTTT
TRBJ2-4	NA	TRBV7-9	NA	CASSTRGAKNIQYF	TGTGCCAGCAGCACTAGGGGGGCCAAAAACATTCAGTACTTC
TRBJ1-6	NA	TRBV19	NA	CASSGGAANSPLHF	TGTGCCAGTAGTGGGGGGGCAGCCAATTCACCCCTCCACTTT
TRBJ2-3	NA	TRBV24-1	NA	CATGSRSRSTDTQYF	TGTGCCACCGGGAGCCGAAGCAGGAGCACAGATACGCAGTATTTT
TRBJ2-5	TRBD2	TRBV5-1	NA	CASSRGEGSPGQETQYF	TGCGCCAGCAGCCGAGGGGAGGGGTCCCCAGGTCAAGAGACCCAGTACTTC
TRBJ2-2	TRBD2	TRBV7-3	NA	CASSSRGGNTGELFF	TGTGCCAGCAGCTCCCGGGGGGGGAACACCGGGGAGCTGTTTTTT
TRBJ2-7	TRBD1	TRBV30	once	CAWRPGTGGYEQYF	TGTGCCTGGAGGCCCGGGACAGGGGGCTACGAGCAGTACTTC
TRBJ1-3	NA	TRBV5-6	few	CASSSVKRGRGSGNTIYF	TGTGCCAGCAGCTCTGTTAAGAGAGGGAGAGGGAGTGGAAACACCATATATTTT
TRBJ2-1	NA	TRBV14	NA	CASSQTRFHNEQFF	TGTGCCAGCAGCCAAACACGATTCCACAATGAGCAGTTCTTC
TRBJ2-7	TRBD1	TRBV6-5	NA	CASSFRDRGIYEQYF	TGTGCCAGCAGTTTCCGGGACAGGGGAATATACGAGCAGTACTTC
TRBJ2-5	NA	TRBV4-1	few	CASSQVKGFGAETQYF	TGCGCCAGCAGCCAAGTAAAGGGGTTTGGGGCGGAGACCCAGTACTTC
TRBJ2-7	TRBD1	TRBV6-6	NA	CASSPRGQGVSEQYF	TGTGCCAGCAGTCCGCGGGGACAGGGTGTATCCGAGCAGTACTTC
TRBJ1-2	TRBD1	TRBV6-5	NA	CATRQGYGYTF	TGTGCCACCAGACAGGGGTATGGCTACACCTTC
TRBJ1-6	TRBD1	TRBV5-1	once	CASSLGQGVNQGSPLHF	TGCGCCAGCAGCTTGGGACAGGGGGTGAATCAGGGTTCCCCCCTCCACTTT
TRBJ1-1	TRBD1	TRBV6-5	NA	CASSKERDRLGFF	TGTGCCAGCAGCAAAGAAAGGGACAGGTTAGGGTTCTTT
TRBJ1-4	NA	TRBV12-5	NA	CASGWFTGTPEKLFF	TGTGCTAGTGGTTGGTTCACCGGGACACCTGAAAAACTGTTTTTT
TRBJ2-5	TRBD2	TRBV10-3	NA	CAIREGGETQYF	TGTGCCATCAGGGAGGGAGGGGAGACCCAGTACTTC
TRBJ1-5	NA	TRBV5-4	NA	CASSLGGLGQPQHF	TGTGCCAGCAGCTTGGGAGGTCTGGGTCAGCCCCAGCATTTT
TRBJ2-7	TRBD1	TRBV6-6	few	CASTNNRGAYEQYF	TGTGCCAGCACCAATAACAGGGGTGCCTACGAGCAGTACTTC